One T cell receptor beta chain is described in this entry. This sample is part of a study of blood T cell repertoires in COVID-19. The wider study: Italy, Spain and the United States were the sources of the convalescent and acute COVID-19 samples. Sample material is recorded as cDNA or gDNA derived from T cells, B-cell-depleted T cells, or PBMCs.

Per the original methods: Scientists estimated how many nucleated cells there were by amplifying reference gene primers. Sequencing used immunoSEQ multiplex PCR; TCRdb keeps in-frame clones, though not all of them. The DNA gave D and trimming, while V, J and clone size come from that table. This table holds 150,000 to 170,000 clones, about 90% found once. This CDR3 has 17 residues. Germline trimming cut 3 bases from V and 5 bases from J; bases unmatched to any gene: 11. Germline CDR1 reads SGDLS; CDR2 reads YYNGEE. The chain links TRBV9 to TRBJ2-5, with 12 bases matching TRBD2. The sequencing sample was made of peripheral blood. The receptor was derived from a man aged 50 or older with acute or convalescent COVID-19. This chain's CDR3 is CASSAHTGTSGRETQYF. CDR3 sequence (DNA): TGTGCCAGCAGCGCCCATACCGGGACTAGCGGGCGGGAGACCCAGTACTTC.